This T cell receptor (beta chain) is from a study of blood T cell repertoires in COVID-19. Study information: Italy, Spain and the United States were the sources of the convalescent and acute COVID-19 samples. T cells, B-cell-depleted T cells, or PBMCs supplied cDNA or gDNA.

Authors' data handling: Reference gene primers were amplified, and this amplification served to estimate nucleated cell counts. Data came from immunoSEQ multiplex PCR; TCRdb stores just in-frame clones and leaves some out. The V and J calls and clone size are taken from that table; D and trimming were inferred from the DNA. The table records approximately 280,000 clones, 85% of them present only once. CDR3 size: 14 residues. Deletions cut 1 base from V and 3 bases from J, with 8 bases between. Germline CDR1 reads MGHRA; CDR2 reads YSYEKL. The study counted Cohort 3 donors as recovered given two negative PCRs, clearance, or symptom resolution.

Sequenced: PBMCs or T cells enriched from blood (not recorded which). The receptor was derived from a woman in her fifties or sixties who had recovered from COVID-19. This chain connects TRBV4-1 to TRBJ2-3, with D unclear. The CDR3: CASSQVVLTDTQYF. CDR3 sequence (DNA): TGCGCCAGCAGCCAAGTTGTTTTAACAGATACGCAGTATTTT.